This T cell receptor beta chain came from a study of glioma-infiltrating T cells (dated by TCRdb to the mid-2010s). For the study in its entirety: Low-grade gliomas were represented by WHO grade II oligodendrogliomas or astrocytomas, and glioblastomas were represented by WHO grade IV tumors that were sampled at initial rather than recurrent diagnosis. Dexamethasone was administered to glioma patients for six or fewer days before surgery. Sequencing coverage of roughly 4.5- to 10-fold of 900,000 to 1,000,000 peripheral T cells was targeted for blood libraries. Sequencing of TCR alpha- and beta-chain repertoires was performed on glioma tissue, on non-neoplastic brain tissue, and on matched peripheral blood mononuclear cells. To measure divergence between tissue and blood T-cell populations, each tissue-infiltrating repertoire was compared with the peripheral blood repertoire of the same patient. Three low-grade glioma patients, several primary glioblastoma patients, and three non-glioma patients who contributed non-neoplastic brain tissue made up the paired cohort.

On this clonotype itself: Its antigen target is currently unknown. This clone may be a read error of a much larger clone one base away.

The iRepertoire nested amplicon-rescue multiplex PCR (arm-PCR) platform was used to amplify TCR alpha and beta CDR3 regions from RNA. The input for one-step reverse transcription and amplification was about 100-400 ng of tissue mRNA or PBMC total RNA. After bead purification, a secondary multiplex PCR added Illumina adapters, and libraries were gel-purified between 200 and 400 bp. Internal 6-nucleotide barcodes were carried by the libraries and were used for demultiplexing. Libraries were sequenced on an Illumina MiSeq with 2x220 or 2x250 nucleotide paired-end reads. The paper's processing steps were these. Paired reads were merged using FLASH 1.2.11 and aligned with BWA-MEM to the GRCh37 human genome, and TRA and TRB reads were then extracted. An IMGT-derived reference of cassette sequences and CDR3 motifs, with pseudogenes included, was used for V and J assignment. Reads were translated in three frames, and productive CDR3s were defined as those with a C...FGXG motif and no stop codons. Unique combinations of V-J cassette pair and CDR3 amino acid sequence were defined as clonotypes. Reads were filtered by Hamming distance, thresholded by each sample's sequence error rate in mapped regions. TCRdb trimmed the raw reads at Q25, called clones with MiXCR and kept productive beta chains. Entries that share a CDR3 protein sequence are merged under the most common genes and DNA. The V and J calls shown here were made by TCRdb, not taken from the authors' results. The sample has more than 300,000 distinct CDR3 sequences on record, 41% of them singletons. The ten biggest clones cover around 11% of the sample.

Immediately after resection, surgical brain or tumor specimens were cryofrozen in liquid nitrogen, with peripheral blood cells collected concurrently. What the study reported, not specific to this receptor: Small numbers underpinned the group comparisons: roughly eight glioblastoma patients, three low-grade glioma patients and three non-neoplastic patients. Patients with low tissue-blood divergence were marked by a signature set of shared blood CDR3 motifs, and that set was depleted in highly divergent patients. Only a very small number of CDR3 sequences turned up in both tissue and blood, a result put down to high CDR3 diversity combined with limited sampling. In non-neoplastic patients, VJ-independent divergence between tissue and blood fell below expectation, whereas in all gliomas, and especially in low-grade gliomas, the divergence rose above expectation.

The source of this sequence is a human donor with low-grade glioma or glioblastoma, undergoing nonglioma brain surgery, or in good health (not recorded which). Input material: glioma tissue, nonneoplastic brain tissue, or PBMCs (not recorded which).

The nucleotide sequence is TGTGCCAGCAGTTTAGGAACGGGACCGACCTACGATCAGTACTTC. It is translated as CASSLGTGPTYDQYF. The rearrangement combines TRBV27 with TRBJ2-7; the D gene is possibly TRBD1 or TRBD2, with 5 bases matching each. Measured from the cysteine to the phenylalanine, the CDR3 is 15 residues long. Only the CDR3 region is kept as DNA, spanning 45 bases read in frame from base 1. The germline V gene (reference sequence) gives CDR1 as MNHEY and CDR2 as SMNVEV.